A single T cell receptor beta chain is shown here with its context. Its antigen is unidentified. This entry is derived from a study of cytomegalovirus exposure and HLA in healthy donors. Only in-frame clones appear in the TCRdb table, and some are missing; sequencing was by immunoSEQ multiplex PCR. The sample has approximately 65,000 clones, 95% to 96% seen once; the top ten hold 4.5%. The V and J ends lost 2 bases and 4 bases respectively, with 9 bases between them. There are 14 residues in the CDR3. CDR1 and CDR2 (germline): MNHEY, SMNVEV (reference sequence). Study-wide results and limits: Confirmation was obtained in vitro that a few CMV-associated chains are specific for CMV antigens. Most TCR sequences proved rare, with some public TCRs found in many donors. Investigators reported around 150 TCR beta chains as tied to cytomegalovirus.

The specimen sequenced was PBMCs. This receptor was taken from a woman aged 18-29 years in good health and CMV-seropositive. The chain has TRBV27 and TRBJ2-1; possibly TRBD1 for D (6 bases). The CDR3 DNA reads TGTGCCAGCAGTTTAGCGACAGGATACAATGAGCAGTTCTTC. As protein: CASSLATGYNEQFF.